Below, 25 T cell receptor beta chains from the same sample are listed, as sequenced in a study of blood T cells in healthy people across ages. It was with a sample-barcoded 5' primer and a J-beta primer mix that a second PCR of roughly 6 to 12 cycles was run. TCRdb ran MiXCR on the 5' RACE reads and lists one entry per CDR3 protein. Among under 1,100,000 distinct CDR3 sequences, approximately 25% were seen once, and the ten largest hold around 0.75%. These same data were also listed under a study on T cells of mothers and their children.

The sequenced sample was blood. These receptors were obtained from a girl aged 2-10 years in good health.

This clonotype was picked up one time. The chain employs TRBV12-3 or TRBV12-4 and TRBJ2-1; D possibly uses TRBD1 or TRBD2 (5 bases each). The CDR3 has 14 amino acids. With 5 bases removed from V and 9 bases from J, the gap between germline ends came to 17 bases. CDR3 residues: CASSVEDRDGEQFF. The CDR3 DNA follows: TGTGCCAGCAGTGTGGAAGATCGGGACGGTGAGCAGTTCTTC.

This clonotype was observed once. The chain is built from TRBV7-2 and TRBJ2-3; TRBD2 aligns across 8 bases. In germline, CDR1 is SGHTA, CDR2 FQGNSA. The CDR3 covers 18 residues. Losses at the gene ends were 1 base for V and 2 bases for J; bases not matched to a gene: 11. DNA for the CDR3: TGTGCCAGCAGCTTAGGGTACAGCGGGGGACTGCACACAGATACGCAGTATTTT. Translated, it gives CASSLGYSGGLHTDTQYF.

The chain joins TRBV7-9 to TRBJ2-5; 8 bases map to TRBD2. The closer fit of TRBJ2-1 to the DNA end suggests the J call may be wrong. This CDR3 has 16 residues. The germline V gene encodes CDR1 SEHNR and CDR2 FQNEAQ (reference sequence). Here the CDR3 reads CASSRPGGLSYNEQFF. The DNA for the CDR3 is TGTGCCAGCAGCCGACCGGGGGGGCTGTCCTACAATGAGCAGTTCTTC.

The chain's CDR3 is CASSLSYLMVDGYTF. For the CDR3, the DNA is TGTGCCAGCAGTTTATCGTACCTCATGGTCGATGGCTACACCTTC. The chain couples TRBV27 to TRBJ1-2, with no clear D. Germline CDR1 and CDR2: MNHEY and SMNVEV (reference sequence). The CDR3 extends over 15 amino acids. The V end was cut by 0 bases, the J end by 6 bases, with 14 bases between.

This clonotype has a count of ten or more. The gene calls are TRBV25-1 and TRBJ1-4; D ambiguous. Between the trimmed V and J ends, which lost 2 bases and 7 bases, there was a span of 11 bases. The CDR3 covers 14 residues. CDR1 is MGHDK, CDR2 SYGVNS, per germline. CDR3 region: CASSEGPAGEKLFF. CDR3 nucleotides: TGTGCCAGCAGTGAAGGCCCCGCGGGTGAAAAACTGTTTTTT.

This clonotype has a handful of counts. The chain recombines TRBV12-3 or TRBV12-4 with TRBJ2-5; the D is unclear. The CDR3 consists of 15 residues. Trimming left V 5 bases short and J 3 bases short, with 16 bases between. In DNA form, the CDR3 reads TGTGCCAGCAGTGTAAACTCAGGAGAGAAAGAGACCCAGTACTTC. This translates into CASSVNSGEKETQYF.

This clonotype was detected only a few times. This chain connects TRBV20-1 to TRBJ2-7, with 9 bases that match TRBD1. J lost 5 bases, V lost 4 bases, and 9 bases had no gene match. This CDR3 comprises 14 residues. Germline loops: CDR1 DFQATT, CDR2 SNEGSKA (reference sequence). The CDR3 DNA reads as TGCAGTGCTACCGGGACAGGGAATTCCCACGAGCAGTACTTC. This encodes CSATGTGNSHEQYF.

This clonotype was seen a few times. This sequence joins TRBV6-2 or TRBV6-3 and TRBJ1-1; D might be TRBD1 (6 bases). Trimming removed 4 bases at V and 8 bases at J, with 23 bases between. The CDR3 contains 16 residues. Per the germline V gene, CDR1 is MNHEY and CDR2 is SVGEGT. The CDR3 reads CASSSPTTGPLVEAFF. In nucleotides, the CDR3 is TGTGCCAGCAGTTCCCCTACGACAGGCCCATTGGTGGAAGCTTTCTTT.

V gene TRBV10-3 combines with J gene TRBJ2-3; TRBD2 aligns across 13 bases. The CDR3 has 16 residues. Germline V gives CDR1 ENHRY, CDR2 SYGVKD. V was pared by 1 base and J by 10 bases, with 8 bases of the junction left unmatched. The CDR3, as DNA: TGTGCCATCAGTGAGTGGGGACTAGCGGGGCCAGAGGCGCAGTATTTT. This codes for CAISEWGLAGPEAQYF.

V and J are TRBV7-2 and TRBJ2-3, with D possibly matching TRBD2 (5 bases). Germline V gene data show CDR1 as SGHTA and CDR2 as FQGNSA. V dropped 0 bases and J dropped 8 bases, with 9 bases sitting between them. The CDR3 covers 13 residues. CDR3 coding DNA: TGTGCCAGCAGCTTAGCGGACTGGGGTACGCAGTATTTT. Its protein is CASSLADWGTQYF.

The sample holds a few counts of this clonotype. The chain couples TRBV7-8 to TRBJ2-5; no definite D call. The V end was cut by 3 bases, the J end by 4 bases, with 12 bases between. This CDR3 region has 14 residues. Germline V CDR1 and CDR2: SGHVS, FQNEAQ. The CDR3 region is CASSFSEYRETQYF. The CDR3 nucleotides read TGTGCCAGCAGCTTCTCAGAATACAGAGAGACCCAGTACTTC.

This rearrangement joins TRBV20-1 to TRBJ2-3, with TRBD1 as a possible D gene (6 bases). CDR1 DFQATT and CDR2 SNEGSKA come from the germline V gene (reference sequence). This CDR3 is built from 16 residues. V lost 0 bases and J 0 bases, leaving 13 bases between the germline ends. CDR3 region: CSARDRPGASTDTQYF. In DNA form, the CDR3 reads TGCAGTGCTAGAGATCGGCCAGGGGCTAGCACAGATACGCAGTATTTT.

This clonotype was seen only a few times. V gene TRBV11-3 combines with J gene TRBJ2-5; TRBD2 is a possible D gene (7 bases). The end of the DNA is better explained by TRBJ2-7, so the J call may be wrong. CDR3 size: 15 residues. The germline gives CDR1 SGHNT, CDR2 YENEEA. The chain's CDR3 is CASSLVGGAPYEQYF. Here the CDR3 DNA reads TGTGCCAGCAGCCTAGTAGGGGGGGCCCCCTACGAGCAGTACTTC.

There are a few counts of this clonotype. This chain links TRBV29-1 with TRBJ1-1, with D perhaps matching TRBD1 (5 bases). The germline V gene encodes CDR1 SQVTM and CDR2 ANQGSEA. Trimming removed 3 bases from V and 6 bases from J, with 11 bases in between. The CDR3 contains 12 residues. The CDR3 reads CSVDTGEAEAFF. The DNA of the CDR3 is TGCAGCGTTGACACAGGAGAAGCTGAAGCTTTCTTT.

The V and J genes are TRBV20-1 and TRBJ2-7; TRBD1 might be the D (6 bases). CDR1 and CDR2 (germline): DFQATT, SNEGSKA (reference sequence). Trimming removed 3 bases from V and 2 bases from J, with 17 bases in between. The CDR3 spans 15 residues. Here the CDR3 reads CSASPRTVNPYEQYF. CDR3 nucleotides: TGCAGTGCTAGCCCCCGGACAGTGAATCCCTACGAGCAGTACTTC.

In its sample, this clonotype was seen a few times. The V gene is TRBV12-3 or TRBV12-4, the J gene TRBJ2-5; D is perhaps TRBD1 or TRBD2 (6 bases each). The CDR3 length is 16 residues. V dropped 5 bases and J dropped 3 bases, with 19 bases sitting between them. The CDR3: CASSRPRAGEEETQYF. The CDR3 nucleotides are TGTGCCAGCAGTCGCCCCCGGGCAGGGGAGGAAGAGACCCAGTACTTC.

This clonotype was observed a handful of times. The rearrangement links TRBV27 to TRBJ2-4; D ambiguous. This CDR3 is 13 amino acids long. The V gene's germline CDR1 is MNHEY and CDR2 SMNVEV (reference sequence). Trimming stripped 1 base from V and 6 bases from J, with 7 bases between. As DNA, the CDR3 is TGTGCCAGCAGTTTATTAGACCGAAACATTCAGTACTTC. Amino acids: CASSLLDRNIQYF.

V gene TRBV3-1 combines with J gene TRBJ2-1; the match to TRBD2 covers 9 bases. CDR1 and CDR2 from the germline V gene are LGHDT and YNNKEL (reference sequence). The CDR3 covers 20 residues. Germline trimming cut 4 bases from V and 0 bases from J; bases unmatched to any gene: 16. This chain's CDR3 is CASSLTTDSGGYYSYNEQFF. CDR3 nucleotides: TGTGCCAGCAGCCTAACGACGGATAGCGGGGGATACTACTCCTACAATGAGCAGTTCTTC.

The chain carries TRBV19 and TRBJ1-4, with D tentatively TRBD1 (5 bases). The CDR3 sequence is 14 residues long. V lost 9 bases and J lost 4, with 15 bases in between. In germline, CDR1 is LNHDA, CDR2 SQIVND (reference sequence). CDR3 sequence: CASSILTDNEKLFF. The DNA for the CDR3 is TGTGCCAGCTCAATCCTGACAGATAATGAAAAACTGTTTTTT.

The rearrangement joins TRBV12-3 or TRBV12-4 to TRBJ2-5; 10 bases match TRBD2. With the DNA end fitting TRBJ2-1 better, the J assignment may be wrong. The CDR3 loop spans 17 amino acids. The CDR3 sequence is CASSKGAGGRVYNEQFF. In DNA form, the CDR3 reads TGTGCCAGCAGTAAGGGAGCGGGGGGGAGAGTTTACAATGAGCAGTTCTTC.

This clonotype was counted a few times. This sequence joins TRBV5-1 and TRBJ2-3; maybe TRBD1 (6 bases). This CDR3 contains 16 residues. The V and J ends lost 0 bases and 0 bases respectively, with 11 bases between them. Germline-derived CDR1 and CDR2 are SGHRS and YFSETQ. CDR3 amino acids: CASSLAGTISTDTQYF. DNA of the CDR3: TGCGCCAGCAGCTTGGCGGGGACAATAAGCACAGATACGCAGTATTTT. The full variable domain, completed using reference TRBV5-1 and TRBJ2-3, is KAGVTQTPRYLIKTRGQQVTLSCSPISGHRSVSWYQQTPGQGLQFLFEYFSETQRNKGNFPGRFSGRQFSNSRSEMNVSTLELGDSALYLCASSLAGTISTDTQYFGPGTRLTVL.

This clonotype came up a few times. The genes are TRBV6-1 and TRBJ2-1; no clear D gene. The CDR3 has 12 amino acids. Germline loops: CDR1 MNHNS, CDR2 SASEGT. Trimming removed 8 bases from V and 3 bases from J, with 8 bases in between. CDR3 DNA: TGTGCCAGCCGGCCAGGCTACAATGAGCAGTTCTTC. The encoded protein is CASRPGYNEQFF.

CDR3 residues: CATSRDLGFSTDTQYF. The CDR3, as DNA: TGTGCCACCAGCAGAGATTTGGGATTTAGCACAGATACGCAGTATTTT. This chain uses TRBV15 with TRBJ2-3, with D unclear. This CDR3 spans 16 amino acids. The V gene lost 0 bases and the J gene lost 0 bases, with 10 bases spanning the gap. The germline V gene encodes CDR1 LNHNV and CDR2 YYDKDF (reference sequence).

This chain uses TRBV11-2 with TRBJ2-1; TRBD2 might be the D (5 bases). Germline V gene sequence: CDR1 SGHAT, CDR2 FQNNGV. Trimming removed 8 bases at V and 0 bases at J, with 11 bases between. The CDR3 extends over 14 amino acids. CDR3 amino acids: CASGGPPSYNEQFF. The DNA for the CDR3 is TGTGCCAGCGGCGGGCCTCCCTCCTACAATGAGCAGTTCTTC.

The chain combines TRBV28 with TRBJ2-7; D possibly corresponds to TRBD2 (5 bases). The V end was cut by 10 bases, the J end by 3 bases, with 25 bases between. The CDR3 is 16 residues long. Looked up from germline, CDR1 is MDHEN and CDR2 is SYDVKM. In DNA form, the CDR3 reads TGTGCCACCACCGTCCGGGATGGCGCCGTTTACTACGAGCAGTACTTC. Its translation: CATTVRDGAVYYEQYF.